These 20 T cell receptor beta chains were all obtained from the same sample, sequenced in a study of CD8 T cells in ankylosing spondylitis. General observations from the study: A TCR beta motif of 8 or 9 highly homologous variants appeared characteristic of ankylosing spondylitis blood.

These receptors lack a known antigen. In TCRdb, the 5' RACE reads were re-called with MiXCR into one record per CDR3 protein. The data hold 450,000 to 550,000 distinct CDR3 sequences, with roughly 5.3% observed a single time. The material sequenced was blood, either unsorted or a sorted T cell fraction (not recorded which). These receptors originate from a male donor with ankylosing spondylitis.

Many counts were recorded for this clonotype. Here the CDR3 reads CASSPGQGTLNTEAFF. Here the CDR3 DNA reads TGTGCCAGCAGTCCCGGACAGGGTACCCTGAACACTGAAGCTTTCTTT. The V call is TRBV12-3 or TRBV12-4, the J call TRBJ1-1, with 8 bases identical to TRBD1. The length of the CDR3 is 16 residues. Trimming at V came to 5 bases and at J to 0 bases, leaving 8 bases not matched to a gene.

CDR3 protein: CASSRGGGRLETQYF. The CDR3 DNA reads as TGTGCCAGCAGTCGAGGAGGGGGCCGTCTAGAGACCCAGTACTTC. The chain has TRBV27 and TRBJ2-5, with D possibly TRBD1 on 7 matching bases. In germline, CDR1 is MNHEY, CDR2 SMNVEV (reference sequence). There are 15 residues in the CDR3. V lost 5 bases, J lost 4 bases, and 17 bases lay in between.

This clonotype occurred many times. The chain employs TRBV27 and TRBJ1-6; D possibly corresponds to TRBD1 (5 bases). CDR3 length equals 13 residues. V was clipped by 2 bases and J by 10 bases, with 9 bases between them. The germline V gene has CDR1 MNHEY and CDR2 SMNVEV (reference sequence). CDR3 region: CASSLLGRSPLHF. In DNA form, the CDR3 reads TGTGCCAGCAGTTTACTGGGGCGGTCACCCCTCCACTTT.

This clonotype was recorded at least ten times. V and J are TRBV20-1 and TRBJ1-4; no clear D gene. This CDR3 has 14 residues. With 2 bases removed from V and 0 bases from J, the gap between germline ends came to 7 bases. Germline V gene lookup returns CDR1 DFQATT and CDR2 SNEGSKA (reference sequence). The CDR3 DNA sequence: TGCAGTGCTAGACCTGTTGCAACTAATGAAAAACTGTTTTTT. It translates to CSARPVATNEKLFF.

This clonotype was seen repeatedly, ten times or more. The V call is TRBV29-1, the J call TRBJ1-2; D may be TRBD1 (5 bases). The germline CDR1 and CDR2 sequences are SQVTM and ANQGSEA. V lost 4 bases and J 4 bases, leaving 13 bases between the germline ends. The CDR3 extends over 13 amino acids. The CDR3 DNA reads as TGCAGCGTTGTTGCGGGGGTCGGCTATGGCTACACCTTC. Its translation is CSVVAGVGYGYTF.

This clonotype has a count of ten or more. The gene calls are TRBV7-9 and TRBJ1-6; D is unresolved. The CDR3 covers 14 residues. The ends were cut back, 2 bases at V and 7 bases at J, with 9 bases in the middle. Germline lookup yields CDR1 SEHNR and CDR2 FQNEAQ (reference sequence). The DNA for the CDR3 is TGTGCCAGCAGCTTAAACCTTCCCAATTCACCCCTCCACTTT. This sequence encodes CASSLNLPNSPLHF.

This clonotype was seen many times. The chain recombines TRBV4-3 with TRBJ1-4; D unclear. The CDR3 runs to 15 residues. V lost 1 base and J lost 7, with 13 bases in between. The germline CDR1 and CDR2 sequences are LGHNA and YSLEER. Here the CDR3 reads CASSQGSGGGEKLFF. The CDR3 coding sequence is TGCGCCAGCAGCCAAGGATCAGGAGGAGGTGAAAAACTGTTTTTT.

This clonotype was detected ten times or more. The chain is built from TRBV20-1 and TRBJ2-7, with D unclear. The CDR3 length is 11 residues. The V gene's germline CDR1 is DFQATT and CDR2 SNEGSKA (reference sequence). Trimming took off 4 bases at V and 13 bases at J, with 17 bases between the two ends. CDR3 in amino acids: CSATTRANNYF. The CDR3, as DNA: TGCAGTGCTACGACCCGGGCTAACAACTACTTC.

This clonotype was observed at least ten times. The rearrangement links TRBV7-9 to TRBJ1-5; no clear D. This CDR3 contains 13 residues. CDR1 is SEHNR, CDR2 FQNEAQ, per germline (reference sequence). V was clipped by 3 bases and J by 6 bases, with 9 bases between them. The CDR3: CASSFSAVQPQHF. CDR3 nucleotides: TGTGCCAGCAGCTTTTCGGCAGTTCAGCCCCAGCATTTT.

In this sample, this clonotype turned up many times. The rearrangement links TRBV5-1 to TRBJ2-5, with D maybe TRBD1 (5 bases). The germline gives CDR1 SGHRS, CDR2 YFSETQ. With 0 bases removed from V and 1 base from J, the gap between germline ends came to 10 bases. The length of the CDR3 is 15 residues. The CDR3 sequence is CASSLVPGSQETQYF. In DNA form, the CDR3 reads TGCGCCAGCAGCTTGGTACCAGGGTCCCAAGAGACCCAGTACTTC.

This clonotype was picked up many times. The chain employs TRBV4-3 and TRBJ2-7; D is perhaps TRBD2 (6 bases). This CDR3 region has 14 residues. Trimming took off 3 bases at V and 2 bases at J, with 11 bases between the two ends. Germline V gives CDR1 LGHNA, CDR2 YSLEER. CDR3 in DNA: TGCGCCAGCAGCCAGCGGGACGGCCCCTACGAGCAGTACTTC. Its translation is CASSQRDGPYEQYF.

This chain links TRBV9 with TRBJ2-7; D is ambiguous. V lost 0 bases and J 2 bases, leaving 12 bases between the germline ends. Germline V CDR1 and CDR2: SGDLS, YYNGEE. The CDR3 length is 15 residues. DNA for the CDR3: TGTGCCAGCAGCGTAGGAGCTGGCTTACCCTACGAGCAGTACTTC. It yields the protein CASSVGAGLPYEQYF.

This clonotype was seen only a few times. J is TRBJ2-1 and V is TRBV12-3 or TRBV12-4; maybe TRBD2 (6 bases). V shed 0 bases and J shed 4 bases, with 13 bases lying between them. The CDR3 sequence is 16 residues long. In nucleotides, the CDR3 is TGTGCCAGCAGTTTAGCAGCTAGCGAACAATACAATGAGCAGTTCTTC. Translation: CASSLAASEQYNEQFF.

This clonotype was counted many times. The chain has TRBV29-1 and TRBJ1-4; a weak D match, TRBD1 (5 bases). The CDR3 length is 13 residues. The V end was cut by 6 bases, the J end by 0 bases, with 8 bases between. The germline gives CDR1 SQVTM, CDR2 ANQGSEA. CDR3 region: CSVLGATNEKLFF. CDR3 nucleotides: TGCAGCGTCTTGGGGGCAACTAATGAAAAACTGTTTTTT.

In this sample, this clonotype turned up many times. This sequence joins TRBV6-5 and TRBJ2-7; D is possibly TRBD1 (5 bases). Germline V lookup: CDR1 MNHEY, CDR2 SVGAGI. Trimming stripped 1 base from V and 6 bases from J, with 10 bases between. The CDR3 loop spans 13 amino acids. The CDR3 protein is CASSYYRSSEQYF. CDR3 in DNA: TGTGCCAGCAGTTACTACAGGTCGTCCGAGCAGTACTTC.

Notes on this clonotype: Just one base apart from a much larger clone, this may be a read error. The gene calls are TRBV5-1 and TRBJ1-1, with D perhaps TRBD1 (6 bases). Germline CDR1 and CDR2: SGHRS and YFSETQ. There are 16 residues in the CDR3. The V end lost 4 bases, the J end lost 0 bases, and 16 bases lay between the germline ends. As DNA, the CDR3 is TGCGCCAGCAGCCGGATAGGGGGTAGAATGAACACTGAAGCTTTCTTT. The encoded protein is CASSRIGGRMNTEAFF.

This clonotype appeared many times. The V gene is TRBV18, the J gene TRBJ1-5; D perhaps matches TRBD1 (5 bases). The germline V gene encodes CDR1 KGHSH and CDR2 LQKENI. This CDR3 comprises 13 residues. V shed 6 bases and J shed 7 bases, with 13 bases lying between them. The CDR3 here is CASSLGERQPQHF. In DNA, the CDR3 is TGTGCCAGCTCCCTAGGGGAAAGGCAGCCCCAGCATTTT. Filled out from reference TRBV18 and TRBJ1-5, the complete variable domain reads NAGVMQNPRHLVRRRGQEARLRCSPMKGHSHVYWYRQLPEEGLKFMVYLQKENIIDESGMPKERFSAEFPKEGPSILRIQQVVRGDSAAYFCASSLGERQPQHFGDGTRLSIL.

This clonotype has at least ten counts. V usage is TRBV29-1 and J usage is TRBJ2-5, with D unresolved. Trimming removed 4 bases from V and 5 bases from J, with 8 bases in between. CDR3 length: 11 amino acids. Germline V CDR1 and CDR2: SQVTM, ANQGSEA. The CDR3 here is CSVGIRETQYF. The CDR3 DNA reads TGCAGCGTTGGGATTAGGGAGACCCAGTACTTC. Variable domain in full (rest from reference TRBV29-1 and TRBJ2-5): SAVISQKPSRDICQRGTSLTIQCQVDSQVTMMFWYRQQPGQSLTLIATANQGSEATYESGFVIDKFPISRPNLTFSTLTVSNMSPEDSSIYLCSVGIRETQYFGPGTRLLVL.

This clonotype was found many times. V usage is TRBV5-1 and J usage is TRBJ2-2, with D unclear. V lost 0 bases and J 10 bases, leaving 7 bases between the germline ends. Germline V lookup: CDR1 SGHRS, CDR2 YFSETQ. The length of the CDR3 is 12 residues. The CDR3 nucleotides are TGCGCCAGCAGCTTGGTAGATTTGGAGCTGTTTTTT. Its protein is CASSLVDLELFF.

This clonotype occurred many times. In DNA, the CDR3 is TGCGCCAGCAGCCCGGGAATGCCCACAGATACGCAGTATTTT. Translated, it gives CASSPGMPTDTQYF. V and J are TRBV5-1 and TRBJ2-3; a weak D match, TRBD2 (5 bases). This CDR3 comprises 14 residues. Germline lookup yields CDR1 SGHRS and CDR2 YFSETQ. The V and J ends lost 4 bases and 2 bases respectively, with 11 bases between them.